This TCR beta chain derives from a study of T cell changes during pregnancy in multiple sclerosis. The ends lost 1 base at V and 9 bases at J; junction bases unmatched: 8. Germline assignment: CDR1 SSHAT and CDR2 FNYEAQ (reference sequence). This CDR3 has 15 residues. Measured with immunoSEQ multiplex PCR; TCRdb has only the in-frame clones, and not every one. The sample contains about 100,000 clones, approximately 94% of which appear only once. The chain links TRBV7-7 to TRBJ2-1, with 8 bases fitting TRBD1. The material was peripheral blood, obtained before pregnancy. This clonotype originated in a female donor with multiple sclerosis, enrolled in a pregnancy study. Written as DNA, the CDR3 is TGTGCCAGCAGCTTAGTGGTGGACAGGGTTTCTGAGCAGTTCTTC. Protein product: CASSLVVDRVSEQFF.